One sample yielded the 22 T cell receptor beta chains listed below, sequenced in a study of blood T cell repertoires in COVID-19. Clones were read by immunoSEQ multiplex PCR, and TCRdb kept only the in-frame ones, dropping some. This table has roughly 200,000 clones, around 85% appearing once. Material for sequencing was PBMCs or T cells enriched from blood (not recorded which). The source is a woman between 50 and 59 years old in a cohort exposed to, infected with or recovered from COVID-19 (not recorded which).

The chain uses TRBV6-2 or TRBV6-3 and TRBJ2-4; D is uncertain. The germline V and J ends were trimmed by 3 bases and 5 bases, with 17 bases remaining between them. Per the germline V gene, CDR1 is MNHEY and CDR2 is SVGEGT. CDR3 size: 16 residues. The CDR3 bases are TGTGCCAGCAGTTATGGGCGTGCTTCGTACGAAAACATTCAGTACTTC. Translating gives CASSYGRASYENIQYF.

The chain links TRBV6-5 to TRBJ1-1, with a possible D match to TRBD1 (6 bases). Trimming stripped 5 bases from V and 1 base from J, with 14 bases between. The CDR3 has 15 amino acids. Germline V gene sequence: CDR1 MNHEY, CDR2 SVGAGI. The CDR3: CASSIQGLRNTEAFF. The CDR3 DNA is TGTGCCAGCAGTATACAGGGTTTGCGGAACACTGAAGCTTTCTTT.

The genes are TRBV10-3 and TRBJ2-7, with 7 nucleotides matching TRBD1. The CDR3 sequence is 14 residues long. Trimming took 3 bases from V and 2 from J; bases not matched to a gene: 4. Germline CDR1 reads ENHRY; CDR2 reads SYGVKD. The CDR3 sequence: CAISDETGTYEQYF. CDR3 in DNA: TGTGCCATCAGTGACGAGACAGGGACCTACGAGCAGTACTTC.

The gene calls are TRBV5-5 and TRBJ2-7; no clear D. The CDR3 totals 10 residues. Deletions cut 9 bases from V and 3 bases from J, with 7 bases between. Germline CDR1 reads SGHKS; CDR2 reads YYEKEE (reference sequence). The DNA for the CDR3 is TGTGCCACTCCAGGCTACGAGCAGTACTTC. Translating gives CATPGYEQYF.

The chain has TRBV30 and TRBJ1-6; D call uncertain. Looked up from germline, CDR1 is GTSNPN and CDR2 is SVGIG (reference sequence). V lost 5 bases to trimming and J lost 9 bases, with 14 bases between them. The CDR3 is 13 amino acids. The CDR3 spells CAWLRSPGSPLHF. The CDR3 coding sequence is TGTGCCTGGCTAAGGAGCCCGGGTTCACCCCTCCACTTT.

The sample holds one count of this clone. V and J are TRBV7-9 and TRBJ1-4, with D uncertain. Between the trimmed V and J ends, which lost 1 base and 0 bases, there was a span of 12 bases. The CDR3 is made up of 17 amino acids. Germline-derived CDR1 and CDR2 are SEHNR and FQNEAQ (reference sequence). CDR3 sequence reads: CASSLVFVSATNEKLFF. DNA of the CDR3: TGTGCCAGCAGCTTAGTATTCGTTTCGGCAACTAATGAAAAACTGTTTTTT.

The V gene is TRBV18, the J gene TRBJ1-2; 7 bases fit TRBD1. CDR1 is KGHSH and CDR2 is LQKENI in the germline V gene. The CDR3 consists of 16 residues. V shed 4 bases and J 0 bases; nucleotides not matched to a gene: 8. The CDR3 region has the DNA TGTGCCAGCTCACTACGATCCGGGACAGCTAACTATGGCTACACCTTC. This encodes CASSLRSGTANYGYTF.

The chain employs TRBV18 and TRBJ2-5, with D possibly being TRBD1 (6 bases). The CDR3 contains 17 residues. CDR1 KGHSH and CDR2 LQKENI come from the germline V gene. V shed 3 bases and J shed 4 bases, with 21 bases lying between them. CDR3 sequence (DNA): TGTGCCAGCTCACCCCAGGCGGGCAGGGGAAATGGAGAGACCCAGTACTTC. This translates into CASSPQAGRGNGETQYF.

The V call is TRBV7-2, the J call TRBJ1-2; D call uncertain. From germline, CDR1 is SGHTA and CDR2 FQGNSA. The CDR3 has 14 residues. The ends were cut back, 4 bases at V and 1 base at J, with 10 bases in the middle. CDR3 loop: CASSYPGSNYGYTF. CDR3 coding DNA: TGTGCCAGCAGCTACCCCGGGAGTAACTATGGCTACACCTTC.

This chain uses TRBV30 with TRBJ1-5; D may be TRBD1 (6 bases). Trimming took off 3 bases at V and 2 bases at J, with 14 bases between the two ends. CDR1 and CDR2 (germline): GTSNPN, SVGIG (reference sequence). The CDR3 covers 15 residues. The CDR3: CAWSPGGGRNQPQHF. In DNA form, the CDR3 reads TGTGCCTGGAGCCCCGGGGGGGGCCGCAATCAGCCCCAGCATTTT.

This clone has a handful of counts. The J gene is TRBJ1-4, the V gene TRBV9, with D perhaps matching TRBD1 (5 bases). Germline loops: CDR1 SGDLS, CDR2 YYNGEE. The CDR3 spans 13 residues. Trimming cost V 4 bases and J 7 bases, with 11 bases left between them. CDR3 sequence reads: CASSPGQREKLFF. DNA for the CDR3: TGTGCCAGCAGCCCAGGACAACGTGAAAAACTGTTTTTT.

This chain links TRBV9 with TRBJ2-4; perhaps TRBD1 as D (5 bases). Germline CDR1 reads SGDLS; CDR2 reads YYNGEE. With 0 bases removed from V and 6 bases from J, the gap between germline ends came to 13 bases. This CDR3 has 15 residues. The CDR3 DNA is TGTGCCAGCAGCGTAGGCACCACAGGTGGAAACATTCAGTACTTC. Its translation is CASSVGTTGGNIQYF. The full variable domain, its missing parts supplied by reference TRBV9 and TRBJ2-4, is DSGVTQTPKHLITATGQRVTLRCSPRSGDLSVYWYQQSLDQGLQFLIQYYNGEERAKGNILERFSAQQFPDLHSELNLSSLELGDSALYFCASSVGTTGGNIQYFGAGTRLSVL.

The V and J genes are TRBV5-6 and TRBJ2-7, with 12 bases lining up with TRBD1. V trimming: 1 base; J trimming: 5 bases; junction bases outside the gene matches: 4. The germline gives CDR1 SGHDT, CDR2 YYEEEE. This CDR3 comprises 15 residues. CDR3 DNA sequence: TGTGCCAGCAGCTTGATCGGGACAGGGGGCCACGAGCAGTACTTC. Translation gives CASSLIGTGGHEQYF.

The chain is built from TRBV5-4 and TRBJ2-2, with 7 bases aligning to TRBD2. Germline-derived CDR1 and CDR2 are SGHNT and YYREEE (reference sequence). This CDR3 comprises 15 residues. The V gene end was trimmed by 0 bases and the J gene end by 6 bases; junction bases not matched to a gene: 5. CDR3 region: CASSLANAGAGELFF. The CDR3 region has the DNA TGTGCCAGCAGCTTGGCCAACGCGGGGGCCGGGGAGCTGTTTTTT.

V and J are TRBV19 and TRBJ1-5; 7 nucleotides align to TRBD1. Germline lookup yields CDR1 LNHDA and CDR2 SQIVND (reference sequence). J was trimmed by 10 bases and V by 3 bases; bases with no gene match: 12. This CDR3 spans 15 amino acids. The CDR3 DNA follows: TGTGCCAGTAGTATCGTCGGTGGACAGGAGGAACCCCAGCATTTT. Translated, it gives CASSIVGGQEEPQHF.

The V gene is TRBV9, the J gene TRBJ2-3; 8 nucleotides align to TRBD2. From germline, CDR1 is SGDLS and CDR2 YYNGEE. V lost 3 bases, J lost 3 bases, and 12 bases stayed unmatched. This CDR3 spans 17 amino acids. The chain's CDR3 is CASSAGPGRGVTDTQYF. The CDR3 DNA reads TGTGCCAGCAGCGCGGGCCCGGGGCGGGGGGTAACAGATACGCAGTATTTT.

The CDR3 spells CASSQNSYNEQFF. For the CDR3, the DNA is TGTGCCAGCAGTCAAAACAGCTACAATGAGCAGTTCTTC. This chain connects TRBV14 to TRBJ2-1; no definite D call. The length of the CDR3 is 13 residues. CDR1 and CDR2 from the germline V gene are SGHDN and FVKESK. The V end lost 6 bases, the J end lost 3 bases, and 9 bases lay between the germline ends. The whole variable domain, remainder taken from reference TRBV14 and TRBJ2-1, is EAGVTQFPSHSVIEKGQTVTLRCDPISGHDNLYWYRRVMGKEIKFLLHFVKESKQDESGMPNNRFLAERTGGTYSTLKVQPAELEDSGVYFCASSQNSYNEQFFGPGTRLTVL.

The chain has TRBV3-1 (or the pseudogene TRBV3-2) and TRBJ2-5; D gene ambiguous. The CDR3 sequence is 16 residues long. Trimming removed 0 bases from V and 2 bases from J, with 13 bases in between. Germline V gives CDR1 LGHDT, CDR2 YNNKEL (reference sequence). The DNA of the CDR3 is TGTGCCAGCAGCCAAGAACCCGGTGGTTGGCAAGAGACCCAGTACTTC. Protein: CASSQEPGGWQETQYF.

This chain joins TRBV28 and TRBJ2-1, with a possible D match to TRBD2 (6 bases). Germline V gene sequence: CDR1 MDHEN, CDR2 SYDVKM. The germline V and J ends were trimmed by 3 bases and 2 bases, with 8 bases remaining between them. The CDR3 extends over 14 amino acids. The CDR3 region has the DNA TGTGCCAGCAGTTTTCGCGGGGCCTACAATGAGCAGTTCTTC. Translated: CASSFRGAYNEQFF.

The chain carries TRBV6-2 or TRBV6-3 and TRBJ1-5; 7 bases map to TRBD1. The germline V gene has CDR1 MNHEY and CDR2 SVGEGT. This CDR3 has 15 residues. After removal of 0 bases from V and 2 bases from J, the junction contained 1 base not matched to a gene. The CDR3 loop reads CASSYSTGGNQPQHF. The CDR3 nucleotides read TGTGCCAGCAGTTACTCAACAGGGGGCAATCAGCCCCAGCATTTT.

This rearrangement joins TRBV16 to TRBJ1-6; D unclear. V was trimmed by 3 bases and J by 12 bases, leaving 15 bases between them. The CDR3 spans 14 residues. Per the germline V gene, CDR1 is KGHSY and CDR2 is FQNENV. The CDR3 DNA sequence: TGTGCCAGCAGCCACCGAGCCTCCGCGGGACCCCTCCACTTT. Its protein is CASSHRASAGPLHF.

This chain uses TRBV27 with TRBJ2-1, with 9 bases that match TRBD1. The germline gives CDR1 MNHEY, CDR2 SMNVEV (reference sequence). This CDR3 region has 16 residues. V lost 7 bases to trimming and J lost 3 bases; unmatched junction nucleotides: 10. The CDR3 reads CASMRTGDRVYNEQFF. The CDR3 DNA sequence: TGTGCCAGCATGCGGACGGGGGACAGGGTCTACAATGAGCAGTTCTTC.